The clone carrying this T cell receptor beta chain was seen more than once but under ten times. This entry comes from a study of identical twins. The germline CDR1 and CDR2 sequences are SGHDT and YYEEEE. Trimming removed 0 bases from V and 10 bases from J, with 8 bases in between. The CDR3 has 12 amino acids. MiXCR, applied by TCRdb to the 5' RACE reads, yields one record per CDR3 protein. Seen here are approximately 230,000 distinct CDR3 sequences, 5.5% to 7.5% observed once, and the top ten hold approximately 14%. This same sample was also part of a study on T cells expressing NK-cell markers.

The source material was CD8+ T cells sorted from blood. The V call is TRBV5-6, the J call TRBJ2-1, with D hard to call. This clonotype originated in a woman between 18 and 30 years old in good health. This CDR3 is CASSLGSAEQFF. The CDR3 DNA reads as TGTGCCAGCAGCTTGGGGAGCGCAGAGCAGTTCTTC.